This TCR beta chain derives from a study of shared clonotypes between healthy human individuals. The CDR3 contains 13 residues. V dropped 1 base and J dropped 0 bases, with 4 bases sitting between them. Germline V lookup: CDR1 SGHTA, CDR2 FQGTGA. Profiled with immunoSEQ multiplex PCR; TCRdb holds only in-frame clones, not every one. The sample gives some 1,400,000 clones, around 95% of which show up once; about 1.2% is in the top ten. Sample: naive CD4+ T cells sorted from blood. The subset here: CD45RA+ positively selected. The clonotype comes from a man between 25 and 39 years old in good health. This rearrangement joins TRBV7-3 to TRBJ2-7; D remains ambiguous. CDR3 region: CASSLRDSYEQYF. For the CDR3, the DNA is TGTGCCAGCAGCTTAAGGGACTCCTACGAGCAGTACTTC.